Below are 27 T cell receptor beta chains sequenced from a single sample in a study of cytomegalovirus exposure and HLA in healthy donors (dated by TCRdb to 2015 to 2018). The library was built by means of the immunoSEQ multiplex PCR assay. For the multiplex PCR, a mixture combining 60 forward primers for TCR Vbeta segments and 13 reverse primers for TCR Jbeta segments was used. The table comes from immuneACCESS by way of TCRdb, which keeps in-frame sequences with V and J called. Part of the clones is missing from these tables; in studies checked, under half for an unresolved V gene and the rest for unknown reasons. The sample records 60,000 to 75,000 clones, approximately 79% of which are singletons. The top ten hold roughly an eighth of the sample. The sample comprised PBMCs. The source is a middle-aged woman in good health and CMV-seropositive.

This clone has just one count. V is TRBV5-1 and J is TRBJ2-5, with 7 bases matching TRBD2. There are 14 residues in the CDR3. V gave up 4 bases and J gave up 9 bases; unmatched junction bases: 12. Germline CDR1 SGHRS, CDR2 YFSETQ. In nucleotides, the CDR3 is TGCGCCAGCAGCCCGGGGACTAACGAGGAGCCCCAGTACTTC. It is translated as CASSPGTNEEPQYF.

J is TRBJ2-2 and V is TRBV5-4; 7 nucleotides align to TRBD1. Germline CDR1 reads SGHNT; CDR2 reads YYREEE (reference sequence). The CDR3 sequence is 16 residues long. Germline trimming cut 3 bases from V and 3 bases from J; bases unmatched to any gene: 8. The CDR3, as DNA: TGTGCCAGCAGCTACGCTGCCCAGGGGGACACCGGGGAGCTGTTTTTT. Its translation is CASSYAAQGDTGELFF.

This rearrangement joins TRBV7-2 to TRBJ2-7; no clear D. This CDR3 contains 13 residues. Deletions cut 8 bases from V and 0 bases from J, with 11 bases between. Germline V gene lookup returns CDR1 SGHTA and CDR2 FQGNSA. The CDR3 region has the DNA TGTGCCAGCGGAAGACAAAGCTCCTACGAGCAGTACTTC. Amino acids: CASGRQSSYEQYF.

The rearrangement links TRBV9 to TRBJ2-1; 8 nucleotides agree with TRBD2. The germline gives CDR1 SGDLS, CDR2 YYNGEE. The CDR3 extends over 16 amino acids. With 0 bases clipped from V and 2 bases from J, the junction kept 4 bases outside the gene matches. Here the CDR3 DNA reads TGTGCCAGCAGCGTAGTTCGCGGGGGGCCCTACAATGAGCAGTTCTTC. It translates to CASSVVRGGPYNEQFF.

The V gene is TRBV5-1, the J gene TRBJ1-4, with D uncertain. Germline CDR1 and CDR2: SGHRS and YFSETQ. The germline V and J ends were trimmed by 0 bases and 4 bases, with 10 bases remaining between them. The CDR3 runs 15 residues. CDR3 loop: CASSLDSPSNEKLFF. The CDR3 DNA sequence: TGCGCCAGCAGCTTGGACAGCCCCAGTAATGAAAAACTGTTTTTT.

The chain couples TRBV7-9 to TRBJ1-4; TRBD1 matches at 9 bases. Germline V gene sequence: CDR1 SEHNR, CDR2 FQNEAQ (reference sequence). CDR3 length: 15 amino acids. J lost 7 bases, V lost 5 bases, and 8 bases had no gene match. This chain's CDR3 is CASSIDRGSSEKLFF. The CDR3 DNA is TGTGCCAGCAGCATTGACAGGGGGTCGAGTGAAAAACTGTTTTTT.

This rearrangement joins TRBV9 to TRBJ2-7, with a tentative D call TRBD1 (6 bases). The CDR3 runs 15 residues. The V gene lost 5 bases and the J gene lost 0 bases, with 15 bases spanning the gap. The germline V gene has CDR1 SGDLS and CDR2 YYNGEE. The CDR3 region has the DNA TGTGCCAGCAGTAAAAAGACAGGTGACTCCTACGAGCAGTACTTC. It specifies CASSKKTGDSYEQYF. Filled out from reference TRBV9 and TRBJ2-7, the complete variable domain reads DSGVTQTPKHLITATGQRVTLRCSPRSGDLSVYWYQQSLDQGLQFLIQYYNGEERAKGNILERFSAQQFPDLHSELNLSSLELGDSALYFCASSKKTGDSYEQYFGPGTRLTVT.

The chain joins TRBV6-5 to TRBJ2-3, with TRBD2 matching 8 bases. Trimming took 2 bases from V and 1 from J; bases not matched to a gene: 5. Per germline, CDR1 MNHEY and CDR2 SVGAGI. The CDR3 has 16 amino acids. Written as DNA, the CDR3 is TGTGCCAGCAGTTACCAGAGCGGGGGAGGCACAGATACGCAGTATTTT. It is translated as CASSYQSGGGTDTQYF.

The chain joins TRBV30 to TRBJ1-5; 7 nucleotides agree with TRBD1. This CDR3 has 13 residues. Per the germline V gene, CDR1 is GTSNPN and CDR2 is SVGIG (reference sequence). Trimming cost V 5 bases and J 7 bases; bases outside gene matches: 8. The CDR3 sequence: CAWATGVQQPQHF. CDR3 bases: TGTGCCTGGGCAACAGGGGTCCAACAGCCCCAGCATTTT. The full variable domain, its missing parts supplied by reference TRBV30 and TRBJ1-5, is SQTIHQWPATLVQPVGSPLSLECTVEGTSNPNLYWYRQAAGRGLQLLFYSVGIGQISSEVPQNLSASRPQDRQFILSSKKLLLSDSGFYLCAWATGVQQPQHFGDGTRLSIL.

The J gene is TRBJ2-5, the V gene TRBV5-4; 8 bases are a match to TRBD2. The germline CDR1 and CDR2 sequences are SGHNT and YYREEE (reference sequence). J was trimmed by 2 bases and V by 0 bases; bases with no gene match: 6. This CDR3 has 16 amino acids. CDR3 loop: CASSLAWVAGQETQYF. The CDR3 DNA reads TGTGCCAGCAGCTTGGCCTGGGTAGCGGGGCAAGAGACCCAGTACTTC.

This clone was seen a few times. DNA of the CDR3: TGTGCCAGCAGCTTTGAACAGAACTATGGCTACACCTTC. Protein: CASSFEQNYGYTF. The rearrangement joins TRBV5-6 to TRBJ1-2; no clear D gene. From germline, CDR1 is SGHDT and CDR2 YYEEEE. Trimming cost V 2 bases and J 2 bases, with 7 bases left between them. This CDR3 is built from 13 residues.

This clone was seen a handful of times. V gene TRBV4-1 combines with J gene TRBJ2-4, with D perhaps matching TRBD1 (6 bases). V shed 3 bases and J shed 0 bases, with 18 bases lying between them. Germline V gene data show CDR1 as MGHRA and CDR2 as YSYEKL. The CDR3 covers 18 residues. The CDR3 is CASSHPGTTIKAKNIQYF. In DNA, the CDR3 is TGCGCCAGCAGCCACCCCGGGACAACCATTAAAGCCAAAAACATTCAGTACTTC.

The CDR3 coding sequence is TGTGCCAGTAGTCCCCTCGACAGCTTCAATCAGCCCCAGCATTTT. Its protein product is CASSPLDSFNQPQHF. J is TRBJ1-5 and V is TRBV19; TRBD1 is a possible D gene (5 bases). The CDR3 extends over 15 amino acids. The germline V gene has CDR1 LNHDA and CDR2 SQIVND (reference sequence). The V gene lost 5 bases and the J gene lost 3 bases, with 14 bases spanning the gap.

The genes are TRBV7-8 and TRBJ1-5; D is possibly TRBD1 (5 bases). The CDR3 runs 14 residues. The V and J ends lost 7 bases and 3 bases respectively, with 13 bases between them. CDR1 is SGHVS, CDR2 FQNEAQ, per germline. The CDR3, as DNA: TGTGCCAGCAACCAAGGGGCCTTCAATCAGCCCCAGCATTTT. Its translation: CASNQGAFNQPQHF.

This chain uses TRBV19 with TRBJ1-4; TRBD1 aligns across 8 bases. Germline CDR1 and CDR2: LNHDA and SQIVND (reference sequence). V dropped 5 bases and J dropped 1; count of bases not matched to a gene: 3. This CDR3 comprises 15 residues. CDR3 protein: CASSLTGGTNEKLFF. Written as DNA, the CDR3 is TGTGCCAGTAGTCTTACAGGGGGAACTAATGAAAAACTGTTTTTT.

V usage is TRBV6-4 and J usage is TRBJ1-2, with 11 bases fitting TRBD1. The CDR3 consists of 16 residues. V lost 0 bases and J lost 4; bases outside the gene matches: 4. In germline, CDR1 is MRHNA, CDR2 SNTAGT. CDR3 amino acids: CASSDSWGQGVYGYTF. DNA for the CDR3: TGTGCCAGCAGTGACTCATGGGGACAGGGGGTCTATGGCTACACCTTC.

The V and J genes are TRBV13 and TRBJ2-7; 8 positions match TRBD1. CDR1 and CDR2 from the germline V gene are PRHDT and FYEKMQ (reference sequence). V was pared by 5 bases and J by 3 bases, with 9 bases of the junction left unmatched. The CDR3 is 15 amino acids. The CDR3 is CASSQQGDKLYEQYF. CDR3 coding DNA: TGTGCCAGCAGCCAACAGGGGGACAAACTCTACGAGCAGTACTTC.

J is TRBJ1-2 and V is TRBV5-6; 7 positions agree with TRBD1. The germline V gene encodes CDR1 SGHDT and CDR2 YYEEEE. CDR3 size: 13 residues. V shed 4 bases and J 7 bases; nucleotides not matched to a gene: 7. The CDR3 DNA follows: TGTGCCAGCAGCCCGAGGGGGCGCGGTGGCTACACCTTC. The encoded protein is CASSPRGRGGYTF.

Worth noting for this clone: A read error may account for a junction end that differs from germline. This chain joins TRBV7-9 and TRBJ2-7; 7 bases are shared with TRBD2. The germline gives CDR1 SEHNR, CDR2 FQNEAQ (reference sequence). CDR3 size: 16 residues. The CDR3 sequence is CSSSLDWGGILYEQYF. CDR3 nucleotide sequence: TGTTCCAGCAGCTTAGATTGGGGGGGAATACTCTACGAGCAGTACTTC.

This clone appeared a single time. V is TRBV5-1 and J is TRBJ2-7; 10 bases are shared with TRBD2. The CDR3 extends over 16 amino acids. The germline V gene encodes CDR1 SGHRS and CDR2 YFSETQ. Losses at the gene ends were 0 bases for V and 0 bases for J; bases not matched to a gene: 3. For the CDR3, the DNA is TGCGCCAGCAGCTTGGCTAGCGGGGGCCTCTCCTACGAGCAGTACTTC. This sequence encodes CASSLASGGLSYEQYF.

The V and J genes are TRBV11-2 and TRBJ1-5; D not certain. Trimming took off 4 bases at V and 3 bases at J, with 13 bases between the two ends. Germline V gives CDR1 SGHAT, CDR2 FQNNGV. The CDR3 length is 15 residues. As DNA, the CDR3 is TGTGCCAGCAGCTCCGCGCCCAAGTCCAATCAGCCCCAGCATTTT. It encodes CASSSAPKSNQPQHF.

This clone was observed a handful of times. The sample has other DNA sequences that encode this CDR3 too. In DNA form, the CDR3 reads TGTGCCAGCAGCTTGGACCGAGACTATGGCTACACCTTC. As protein: CASSLDRDYGYTF. The chain has TRBV5-4 and TRBJ1-2; no reliable D call. Germline V gives CDR1 SGHNT, CDR2 YYREEE (reference sequence). Trimming took 0 bases from V and 3 from J, leaving 6 bases between them. The CDR3 loop spans 13 amino acids.

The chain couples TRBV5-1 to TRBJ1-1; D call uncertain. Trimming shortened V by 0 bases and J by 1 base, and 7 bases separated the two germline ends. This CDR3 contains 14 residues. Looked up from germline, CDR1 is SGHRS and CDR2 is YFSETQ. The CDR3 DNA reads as TGCGCCAGCAGCTTGGCCATTAGGAACACTGAAGCTTTCTTT. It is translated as CASSLAIRNTEAFF.

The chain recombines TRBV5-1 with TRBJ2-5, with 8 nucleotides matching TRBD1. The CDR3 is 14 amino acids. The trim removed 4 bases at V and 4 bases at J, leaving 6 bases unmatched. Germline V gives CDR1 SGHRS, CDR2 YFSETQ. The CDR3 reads CASSVGQGGETQYF. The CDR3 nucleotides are TGCGCCAGCAGCGTAGGACAGGGTGGAGAGACCCAGTACTTC.

CDR3 protein: CASSPPTGGNEKLFF. The CDR3 coding sequence is TGTGCCAGCAGCCCCCCGACGGGGGGGAATGAAAAACTGTTTTTT. This chain uses TRBV7-2 with TRBJ1-4; D perhaps matches TRBD1 (5 bases). V shed 5 bases and J shed 5 bases, with 15 bases lying between them. This CDR3 region has 15 residues. Germline CDR1 reads SGHTA; CDR2 reads FQGNSA. The full variable domain, its missing parts supplied by reference TRBV7-2 and TRBJ1-4, is GAGVSQSPSNKVTEKGKDVELRCDPISGHTALYWYRQSLGQGLEFLIYFQGNSAPDKSGLPSDRFSAERTGGSVSTLTIQRTQQEDSAVYLCASSPPTGGNEKLFFGSGTQLSVL.

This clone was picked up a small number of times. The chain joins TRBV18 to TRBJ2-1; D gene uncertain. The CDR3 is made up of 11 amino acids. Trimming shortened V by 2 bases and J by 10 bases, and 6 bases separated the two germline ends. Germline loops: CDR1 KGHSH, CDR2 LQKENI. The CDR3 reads CASSPAREQFF. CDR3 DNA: TGTGCCAGCTCACCAGCTAGGGAGCAGTTCTTC.

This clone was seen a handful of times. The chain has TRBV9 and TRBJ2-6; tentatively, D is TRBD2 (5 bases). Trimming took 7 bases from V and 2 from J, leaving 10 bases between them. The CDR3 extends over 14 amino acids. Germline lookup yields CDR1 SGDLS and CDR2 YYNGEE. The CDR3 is CASSVGAGANVLTF. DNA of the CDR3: TGTGCCAGCTCCGTCGGGGCTGGGGCCAACGTCCTGACTTTC.